A single sample is the source of the 30 T cell receptor beta chains below, sequenced in a study of blood T cell repertoires in COVID-19 (dated by TCRdb to the early 2020s). Library construction relied on the immunoSEQ multiplex PCR assay. The table comes from immuneACCESS by way of TCRdb, which keeps in-frame sequences with V and J called. Part of the clones is missing from these tables; in studies checked, under half for an unresolved V gene and the rest for unknown reasons. This sample comprises under 250,000 clones, 86% of them detected only once. The ten largest clones take up around 1.5% of the sample. Sequencing input: peripheral blood. The receptor source for this set is a woman in her sixties who had recovered from COVID-19.

This rearrangement joins TRBV24-1 to TRBJ1-2, with 11 bases that match TRBD1. Germline V gene sequence: CDR1 KGHDR, CDR2 SFDVKD. This CDR3 is built from 17 residues. V shed 7 bases, J shed 0 bases, and the junction held 9 bases outside the gene matches. CDR3 bases: TGTGCCACCAGCGAAGCCGGGACAGGGGGAACTAACTATGGCTACACCTTC. It yields the protein CATSEAGTGGTNYGYTF.

This rearrangement joins TRBV9 to TRBJ1-2; 12 bases fit TRBD1. CDR1 is SGDLS and CDR2 is YYNGEE in the germline V gene. CDR3 length: 21 amino acids. The V gene end was trimmed by 0 bases and the J gene end by 0 bases; junction bases not matched to a gene: 15. In DNA form, the CDR3 reads TGTGCCAGCAGCGTAGGGGGACAGGGGGCTTTTGGGACATCTCCTAACTATGGCTACACCTTC. Translation gives CASSVGGQGAFGTSPNYGYTF.

This sequence joins TRBV7-9 and TRBJ1-6; D is unclear. The CDR3 has 15 residues. From germline, CDR1 is SEHNR and CDR2 FQNEAQ (reference sequence). The V gene lost 4 bases and the J gene lost 10 bases, with 17 bases spanning the gap. CDR3 sequence (DNA): TGTGCCAGCAGCTCGCCGTATACCCGGGAATCACCCCTCCACTTT. As protein: CASSSPYTRESPLHF.

The chain links TRBV7-2 to TRBJ2-5; D perhaps matches TRBD1 (6 bases). The CDR3 totals 13 residues. Looked up from germline, CDR1 is SGHTA and CDR2 is FQGNSA. Deletions cut 5 bases from V and 4 bases from J, with 11 bases between. The CDR3 is CASSNRVGETQYF. CDR3 DNA sequence: TGTGCCAGCAGCAACAGGGTAGGAGAGACCCAGTACTTC.

The chain is built from TRBV11-3 and TRBJ2-5; no definite D call. The CDR3 loop spans 13 amino acids. Germline V lookup: CDR1 SGHNT, CDR2 YENEEA. V lost 5 bases, J lost 2 bases, and 9 bases lay in between. The CDR3 here is CASSLGRQETQYF. In DNA form, the CDR3 reads TGTGCCAGCAGCCTGGGCAGGCAAGAGACCCAGTACTTC.

The chain combines TRBV7-3 with TRBJ2-7, with 9 nucleotides matching TRBD1. Germline CDR1 is SGHTA and CDR2 is FQGTGA. The V and J ends lost 5 bases and 4 bases, in that order; junction bases with no gene match: 15. The CDR3 is 17 amino acids. CDR3 coding DNA: TGTGCCAGCAGCCAACTCAGGGGCGGGACAGGGTTTTACGAGCAGTACTTC. The encoded protein is CASSQLRGGTGFYEQYF. Combining the CDR3 with reference TRBV7-3 and TRBJ2-7 gives the whole variable domain GAGVSQTPSNKVTEKGKYVELRCDPISGHTALYWYRQSLGQGPEFLIYFQGTGAADDSGLPNDRFFAVRPEGSVSTLKIQRTERGDSAVYLCASSQLRGGTGFYEQYFGPGTRLTVT.

The rearrangement joins TRBV18 to TRBJ1-4, with D maybe TRBD1 (5 bases). Trimming took 6 bases from V and 6 from J, leaving 17 bases between them. There are 15 residues in the CDR3. In germline, CDR1 is KGHSH, CDR2 LQKENI. The CDR3 DNA reads TGTGCCAGCTCCAAGGAGGGGAGGGAGCATGAAAAACTGTTTTTT. It is translated as CASSKEGREHEKLFF.

The chain couples TRBV12-3 or TRBV12-4 to TRBJ2-5; maybe TRBD1 (5 bases). The CDR3 totals 13 residues. Trimming left V 6 bases short and J 2 bases short, with 10 bases between. In DNA, the CDR3 is TGTGCCAGCAGCCTCGACAGACAAGAGACCCAGTACTTC. The encoded protein is CASSLDRQETQYF.

In this sample, this clone turned up a few times. CDR3 in DNA: TGTGCCAGCAGCCAAAACGACAGGGAAAATTCACCCCTCCACTTT. Translation gives CASSQNDRENSPLHF. The chain links TRBV3-1 (or the pseudogene TRBV3-2) to TRBJ1-6; 7 bases map to TRBD1. Trimming cost V 2 bases and J 7 bases; bases outside gene matches: 5. This CDR3 is 15 amino acids long. Germline CDR1 is LGHDT and CDR2 is YNNKEL (reference sequence).

The rearrangement links TRBV6-2 or TRBV6-3 to TRBJ2-7, with 10 positions matching TRBD2. This CDR3 has 14 residues. Germline values: CDR1 MNHEY, CDR2 SVGEGT. Germline trimming cut 0 bases from V and 5 bases from J; bases unmatched to any gene: 1. CDR3: CASSYSGLADEQYF. As DNA, the CDR3 is TGTGCCAGCAGTTACTCAGGACTAGCGGACGAGCAGTACTTC.

The chain uses TRBV9 and TRBJ2-7; 8 nucleotides align to TRBD1. The V segment lost 4 bases and the J segment 7 bases; nucleotides outside the gene matches: 4. Per germline, CDR1 SGDLS and CDR2 YYNGEE. The CDR3 has 12 residues. In DNA form, the CDR3 reads TGTGCCAGCAGCCGGACAGGGTGGGAGCAGTACTTC. This sequence encodes CASSRTGWEQYF.

The table lists this clone with a count of one. The rearrangement links TRBV6-5 to TRBJ2-2; D is perhaps TRBD1 (5 bases). The CDR3 length is 16 residues. With 0 bases removed from V and 1 base from J, the gap between germline ends came to 9 bases. Germline V gives CDR1 MNHEY, CDR2 SVGAGI. CDR3 bases: TGTGCCAGCAGTTACTCGTTTACAGGGAACACCGGGGAGCTGTTTTTT. Residues: CASSYSFTGNTGELFF.

This clone was seen just once. The chain links TRBV19 to TRBJ2-5, with a tentative D call TRBD1 (6 bases). CDR3 length: 13 amino acids. Looked up from germline, CDR1 is LNHDA and CDR2 is SQIVND (reference sequence). V was shortened by 6 bases and J by 6 bases, with 14 bases between the two germline ends. CDR3: CASSDRSGQTQYF. The CDR3 DNA is TGTGCCAGTAGCGACAGGTCGGGTCAGACCCAGTACTTC.

The chain links TRBV19 to TRBJ1-6; D gene ambiguous. CDR3 length equals 15 residues. The germline V gene has CDR1 LNHDA and CDR2 SQIVND (reference sequence). V lost 3 bases and J 6 bases, leaving 12 bases between the germline ends. The CDR3 here is CASSMYGEGNSPLHF. For the CDR3, the DNA is TGTGCCAGTAGTATGTATGGAGAAGGTAATTCACCCCTCCACTTT.

The genes are TRBV11-3 and TRBJ2-5; TRBD2 matches at 11 bases. The CDR3 length is 18 residues. The V and J ends lost 5 bases and 2 bases, in that order; junction bases with no gene match: 13. The germline CDR1 and CDR2 sequences are SGHNT and YENEEA. The CDR3 DNA reads TGTGCCAGCAGCCCCCCCCCAATTCTAGCGGGGGGTCAAGAGACCCAGTACTTC. It encodes CASSPPPILAGGQETQYF.

The rearrangement uses TRBV29-1 and TRBJ2-3, with 8 bases that match TRBD1. V lost 7 bases to trimming and J lost 9 bases; unmatched junction nucleotides: 12. The germline gives CDR1 SQVTM, CDR2 ANQGSEA. This CDR3 region has 13 residues. The CDR3 spells CSAEGQGLGTQYF. CDR3 nucleotide sequence: TGCAGCGCGGAAGGACAGGGATTGGGAACGCAGTATTTT.

The rearrangement uses TRBV3-1 (or the pseudogene TRBV3-2) and TRBJ1-4, with TRBD1 matching over 10 bases. Germline V CDR1 and CDR2: LGHDT, YNNKEL (reference sequence). This CDR3 has 17 residues. Trimming took 5 bases from V and 4 from J; bases not matched to a gene: 10. The CDR3: CASSFTGTGAVNEKLFF. Here the CDR3 DNA reads TGTGCCAGCAGCTTTACCGGGACAGGGGCCGTTAATGAAAAACTGTTTTTT.

A few counts support this clone. This sequence joins TRBV9 and TRBJ2-1, with 12 bases that match TRBD2. Germline V gene lookup returns CDR1 SGDLS and CDR2 YYNGEE. The CDR3 has 16 residues. The V and J ends lost 5 bases and 3 bases, in that order; junction bases with no gene match: 6. The CDR3 sequence: CASRPTSGGDYNEQFF. The CDR3 nucleotides read TGTGCCAGCAGGCCGACTAGCGGGGGCGACTACAATGAGCAGTTCTTC.

This clone was seen at least ten times. The CDR3 bases are TGTGCCAGCAGCTTAGTAGTGGGGGGATTCTACGAGCAGTACTTC. It specifies CASSLVVGGFYEQYF. The chain has TRBV7-9 and TRBJ2-7, with D possibly TRBD2 on 6 matching bases. Germline CDR1 reads SEHNR; CDR2 reads FQNEAQ (reference sequence). V dropped 1 base and J dropped 3 bases, with 13 bases sitting between them. CDR3 size: 15 residues.

The rearrangement uses TRBV9 and TRBJ1-3; 7 bases fit TRBD1. Germline CDR1 reads SGDLS; CDR2 reads YYNGEE. After removal of 6 bases from V and 3 bases from J, the junction contained 6 bases not matched to a gene. CDR3 length: 14 residues. The CDR3 DNA reads TGTGCCAGCACCCCCTCAGGGGGTGGAAACACCATATATTTT. Translation: CASTPSGGGNTIYF.

V and J are TRBV4-2 and TRBJ2-3, with a weak D call TRBD2 (5 bases). Trimming shortened V by 1 base and J by 1 base, and 12 bases separated the two germline ends. The CDR3 is made up of 16 amino acids. Germline-derived CDR1 and CDR2 are LGHNA and YNFKEQ. CDR3: CASSQGRALGTDTQYF. In DNA, the CDR3 is TGTGCCAGCAGCCAAGGGCGGGCCCTGGGCACAGATACGCAGTATTTT.

As regards this clone: This CDR3 is also generated by other DNA sequences in the sample. The V call is TRBV7-9, the J call TRBJ2-2; no reliable D call. V was shortened by 6 bases and J by 4 bases, with 6 bases between the two germline ends. The CDR3 runs to 12 residues. Germline CDR1 reads SEHNR; CDR2 reads FQNEAQ (reference sequence). DNA of the CDR3: TGTGCCAGCAGTTTCAGCACCGGGGAGCTGTTTTTT. Translating it yields CASSFSTGELFF.

This clone came up once. The CDR3 loop reads CAITAQGSGTEAFF. The CDR3 DNA is TGTGCCATCACGGCACAGGGTTCGGGGACTGAAGCTTTCTTT. The gene calls are TRBV10-3 and TRBJ1-1; possibly TRBD1 for D (6 bases). With 7 bases removed from V and 5 bases from J, the gap between germline ends came to 17 bases. Germline CDR1 and CDR2: ENHRY and SYGVKD. CDR3 size: 14 residues.

The chain has TRBV6-5 and TRBJ1-4; tentatively, D is TRBD1 (5 bases). V gave up 6 bases and J gave up 2 bases, with 13 bases separating them. This CDR3 region has 15 residues. Looked up from germline, CDR1 is MNHEY and CDR2 is SVGAGI. The CDR3: CASRPYRKTNEKLFF. The CDR3 nucleotides are TGTGCCAGCAGGCCTTACAGGAAGACTAATGAAAAACTGTTTTTT.

The chain combines TRBV5-1 with TRBJ2-5; TRBD1 might be the D (6 bases). This CDR3 region has 16 residues. Per the germline V gene, CDR1 is SGHRS and CDR2 is YFSETQ. V lost 4 bases to trimming and J lost 3 bases, with 19 bases between them. The CDR3 spells CASSPWTADPKETQYF. The CDR3 DNA reads as TGCGCCAGCAGCCCATGGACAGCAGATCCCAAAGAGACCCAGTACTTC. Complete variable domain (other parts from reference TRBV5-1 and TRBJ2-5): KAGVTQTPRYLIKTRGQQVTLSCSPISGHRSVSWYQQTPGQGLQFLFEYFSETQRNKGNFPGRFSGRQFSNSRSEMNVSTLELGDSALYLCASSPWTADPKETQYFGPGTRLLVL.

The chain combines TRBV28 with TRBJ1-4; D remains ambiguous. Germline loops: CDR1 MDHEN, CDR2 SYDVKM. This CDR3 region has 14 residues. The V and J ends lost 8 bases and 5 bases respectively, with 15 bases between them. In DNA form, the CDR3 reads TGTGCCAGCTCCCTGGGCGTATTAAATGAAAAACTGTTTTTT. This translates into CASSLGVLNEKLFF. Using reference TRBV28 and TRBJ1-4 for the parts outside the CDR3, the full variable domain is DVKVTQSSRYLVKRTGEKVFLECVQDMDHENMFWYRQDPGLGLRLIYFSYDVKMKEKGDIPEGYSVSREKKERFSLILESASTNQTSMYLCASSLGVLNEKLFFGSGTQLSVL.

The V and J genes are TRBV19 and TRBJ1-4; 9 bases fit TRBD1. Trimming at V came to 5 bases and at J to 5 bases, leaving 6 bases not matched to a gene. The CDR3 extends over 15 amino acids. Germline V CDR1 and CDR2: LNHDA, SQIVND (reference sequence). For the CDR3, the DNA is TGTGCCAGTAGTGAGGGACAGGGAGACAATGAAAAACTGTTTTTT. Translation: CASSEGQGDNEKLFF.

The sample holds one count of this clone. The chain links TRBV9 to TRBJ2-7, with D uncertain. Trimming removed 0 bases at V and 0 bases at J, with 10 bases between. Per the germline V gene, CDR1 is SGDLS and CDR2 is YYNGEE. The CDR3 runs to 15 residues. The CDR3 nucleotides are TGTGCCAGCAGCGTAGCTGCAACGGGCTCCTACGAGCAGTACTTC. This translates into CASSVAATGSYEQYF.

V is TRBV11-1 and J is TRBJ2-5; 7 nucleotides match TRBD2. Per germline, CDR1 SGHAT and CDR2 FQDESV (reference sequence). V dropped 5 bases and J dropped 4; count of bases not matched to a gene: 13. The CDR3 runs to 16 residues. The CDR3 DNA is TGTGCCAGCAGCACTCGGACTAGTGGGTGGGGAGAGACCCAGTACTTC. It codes for CASSTRTSGWGETQYF. The full variable domain, in which reference TRBV11-1 and TRBJ2-5 provide the parts outside the CDR3, is EAEVAQSPRYKITEKSQAVAFWCDPISGHATLYWYRQILGQGPELLVQFQDESVVDDSQLPKDRFSAERLKGVDSTLKIQPAELGDSAMYLCASSTRTSGWGETQYFGPGTRLLVL.

V is TRBV11-2 and J is TRBJ2-2; 10 bases align to TRBD1. Germline values: CDR1 SGHAT, CDR2 FQNNGV. Germline trimming cut 1 base from V and 4 bases from J; bases unmatched to any gene: 3. The CDR3 consists of 16 residues. CDR3 nucleotide sequence: TGTGCCAGCAGCTTAGCGACAGGGGGCCCCACCGGGGAGCTGTTTTTT. Residues: CASSLATGGPTGELFF.